The T cell receptor (beta chain) described here comes from a study of T-cell memory formation after mild COVID-19. The germline V and J ends were trimmed by 3 bases and 0 bases, with 9 bases remaining between them. The CDR3 sequence is 14 residues long. Germline V gives CDR1 SGHRS, CDR2 YFSETQ. TCR alpha and TCR beta cDNA libraries carrying sample barcodes and UMIs came from 5'RACE with constant-segment primers. TCRdb redid the calling of the 5' RACE reads with MiXCR, one entry per CDR3 protein. This table holds a few hundred thousand distinct CDR3 sequences, 19% found once. This receptor was identified in a man between 18 and 35 years old who had mild COVID-19 (a few samples of this study predate the infection). Cell type and time point are not known. Input material: PBMCs or a T cell subset sorted from them (not recorded which). This sequence joins TRBV5-1 and TRBJ1-2; maybe TRBD1 (6 bases). The CDR3 loop is CASSWRTANYGYTF. The CDR3 coding sequence is TGCGCCAGCAGCTGGAGGACAGCTAACTATGGCTACACCTTC.